A selection of T cell receptor beta chains follows, all from one sample in a study of blood T cells in healthy people across ages. Each CDR3 protein gets one entry after TCRdb re-called the 5' RACE reads with MiXCR. The table records about 1.6 million distinct CDR3 sequences, about 35% of them present only once. Sequencing was performed on blood. All receptors derive from a woman younger than 45 in good health. Each CDR3 is given with its conserved first and last residue. Fields, in order: D gene, J gene, clone size, V gene, CDR3 protein, CDR3 DNA. D genes are given only for firm matches. For some rows the clone size is stated as once, few or many, or as a class when expanded; others skip it.

. | TRBJ2-3 | . | TRBV7-9 | CASSLPTSGEHTQYF | TGTGCCAGCAGCTTACCGACATCCGGTGAGCATACGCAGTATTTT
TRBD1 | TRBJ2-1 | . | TRBV7-8 | CANSSRGQVEQFF | TGTGCCAACAGCTCACGCGGACAGGTCGAGCAGTTCTTC
. | TRBJ2-2 | . | TRBV20-1 | CSAIAGGSGGELFF | TGCAGTGCTATCGCAGGGGGGTCCGGCGGGGAGCTGTTTTTT
TRBD2 | TRBJ2-1 | many | TRBV20-1 | CSASRSGTYNEQFF | TGCAGTGCTAGTCGTAGCGGGACCTACAATGAGCAGTTCTTC
. | TRBJ2-2 | . | TRBV3-1 | CASRRASNPGELFF | TGTGCCAGCAGGCGGGCTAGCAACCCCGGGGAGCTGTTTTTT
. | TRBJ2-1 | many | TRBV29-1 | CSAEGGQNSYNEQFF | TGCAGCGCCGAGGGGGGACAAAACTCCTACAATGAGCAGTTCTTC
TRBD1 | TRBJ2-7 | many | TRBV6-2/TRBV6-3 | CASSGTGDYEQYF | TGTGCCAGCAGTGGGACAGGGGACTACGAGCAGTACTTC
. | TRBJ1-1 | . | TRBV12-3/TRBV12-4 | CASSSAQNTEAFF | TGTGCCAGCAGTTCTGCCCAGAACACTGAAGCTTTCTTT
. | TRBJ2-2 | . | TRBV29-1 | CSVEEFPNTGELFF | TGCAGCGTTGAGGAGTTCCCGAACACCGGGGAGCTGTTTTTT
TRBD2 | TRBJ2-7 | . | TRBV28 | CASSFGTSNEQYF | TGTGCCAGCAGTTTCGGGACTAGTAACGAGCAGTACTTC
TRBD2 | TRBJ2-1 | few | TRBV14 | CASSQKREGSSGEQFF | TGTGCCAGCAGCCAAAAGCGGGAGGGTAGTAGTGGCGAGCAGTTCTTC
TRBD2 | TRBJ2-1 | . | TRBV3-1 | CASSPSIGGSSYNERFF | TGTGCCAGCAGCCCAAGCATCGGCGGGAGCTCCTACAATGAGCGGTTCTTC
. | TRBJ2-1 | few | TRBV7-3 | CASSARLYNEQFF | TGTGCCAGCAGCGCCCGACTGTACAATGAGCAGTTCTTC
. | TRBJ2-7 | many | TRBV20-1 | CSAPRRFPYEQYF | TGCAGTGCTCCCCGTAGGTTTCCCTACGAGCAGTACTTC
TRBD2 | TRBJ2-3 | many | TRBV7-2 | CASSLAFLAGTTDTQYF | TGTGCCAGCAGCTTAGCCTTTCTAGCGGGCACCACAGATACGCAGTATTTT
TRBD1 | TRBJ1-1 | few | TRBV5-1 | CASSLIIYRGHTEAFF | TGCGCCAGCAGCTTGATTATTTACAGGGGGCATACTGAAGCTTTCTTT
. | TRBJ2-3 | . | TRBV28 | CASSPILGVVSTDTQYF | TGTGCCAGCAGTCCAATCCTTGGGGTAGTTAGCACAGATACGCAGTATTTT
TRBD2 | TRBJ2-3 | . | TRBV20-1 | CSASLGTSGTDTRYF | TGCAGTGCTAGCCTTGGGACTAGCGGGACAGATACGCGGTATTTT
TRBD2 | TRBJ2-1 | . | TRBV6-6 | CASSQGVSGSQTQFF | TGTGCCAGCAGTCAAGGGGTTAGCGGGAGTCAGACCCAGTTCTTC
. | TRBJ2-1 | . | TRBV20-1 | CSAGTDHGFF | TGCAGTGCTGGGACGGATCATGGGTTCTTC
TRBD1 | TRBJ2-7 | few | TRBV9 | CASSAPSTGVPTYEQYF | TGTGCCAGCAGCGCCCCGAGTACAGGGGTTCCCACCTACGAGCAGTACTTC
TRBD2 | TRBJ2-7 | . | TRBV28 | CTSTGGSGRPYEQYF | TGTACCAGCACCGGCGGTAGCGGGAGGCCCTACGAGCAGTACTTC
. | TRBJ2-3 | . | TRBV6-1 | CASTPGGRREGTDTQYF | TGTGCCAGCACCCCAGGGGGAAGGCGGGAGGGCACAGATACGCAGTATTTT
. | TRBJ2-7 | . | TRBV20-1 | CSATLAGPSCEQYF | TGCAGTGCTACCCTTGCGGGACCGTCCTGCGAGCAGTACTTC
. | TRBJ2-7 | many | TRBV20-1 | CSASAAEQYF | TGCAGTGCTAGCGCAGCCGAGCAGTACTTC
. | TRBJ2-7 | . | TRBV20-1 | CSASLPRTSSYEQYF | TGCAGTGCTAGTTTACCACGCACTAGCTCCTACGAGCAGTACTTC
. | TRBJ2-1 | . | TRBV20-1 | CSARDRVGRSYNEQFF | TGCAGTGCTAGAGATCGGGTGGGAAGGTCCTACAATGAGCAGTTCTTC
. | TRBJ2-7 | . | TRBV7-2 | CACSSPGRSSYEQYF | TGTGCCTGCAGCTCACCCGGGCGGAGCTCCTACGAGCAGTACTTC
. | TRBJ1-5 | . | TRBV28 | CASRPTLGSNQPQHF | TGTGCCAGCAGACCTACCCTTGGCAGCAATCAGCCCCAGCATTTT
TRBD2 | TRBJ2-3 | few | TRBV12-3/TRBV12-4 | CASSLYSSGLVRDTQYF | TGTGCCAGCAGTTTATATTCTAGCGGCTTAGTTAGGGATACGCAGTATTTT
. | TRBJ2-1 | few | TRBV6-8 | CASSYRDNLGNEQFF | TGTGCCAGCAGTTACCGGGATAACCTTGGGAATGAGCAGTTCTTC
. | TRBJ2-5 | once | TRBV6-1 | CASSPMGKVETQYF | TGTGCCAGCAGCCCAATGGGGAAGGTGGAGACCCAGTACTTC
TRBD1 | TRBJ2-7 | . | TRBV18 | CASSPGTGLEQYF | TGTGCCAGCTCGCCCGGGACAGGCCTCGAGCAGTACTTC
TRBD2 | TRBJ2-5 | few | TRBV20-1 | CSAEGTSGRDQETQYF | TGCAGTGCTGAGGGGACTAGCGGGAGGGACCAAGAGACCCAGTACTTC
. | TRBJ1-5 | few | TRBV7-9 | CASSLGGGHQPQHF | TGTGCCAGCAGCTTAGGTGGGGGGCATCAGCCCCAGCATTTT
. | TRBJ1-2 | . | TRBV27 | CASSTHMGPYGYTF | TGTGCCAGCAGTACCCATATGGGCCCCTATGGCTACACCTTC
. | TRBJ2-7 | few | TRBV7-9 | CASSLDGAGNEQYF | TGTGCCAGCAGCTTAGATGGGGCGGGGAACGAGCAGTACTTC
. | TRBJ2-1 | few | TRBV6-2/TRBV6-3 | CASSYGQTAQFF | TGTGCCAGCAGTTACGGACAGACTGCGCAGTTCTTC
. | TRBJ2-5 | . | TRBV20-1 | CSVRTGETQYF | TGCAGTGTTAGGACCGGGGAGACCCAGTACTTC
. | TRBJ2-5 | . | TRBV20-1 | CSARDLAAQETQYF | TGCAGTGCTAGAGATTTAGCGGCACAAGAGACCCAGTACTTC
TRBD1 | TRBJ1-2 | few | TRBV10-3 | CAISEEQGDGYTF | TGTGCCATCAGTGAAGAACAGGGGGATGGCTACACCTTC
TRBD2 | TRBJ2-1 | few | TRBV5-1 | CASSIYSGTSGLSYNEQFF | TGCGCCAGCAGTATTTACTCCGGGACTAGCGGGCTATCCTACAATGAGCAGTTCTTC
TRBD2 | TRBJ2-1 | . | TRBV13 | CASSSPAGGNNEQFF | TGTGCCAGCAGCTCCCCGGCGGGAGGCAACAATGAGCAGTTCTTC
. | TRBJ2-7 | few | TRBV28 | CASSGTALEQYF | TGTGCCAGCAGTGGGACCGCTTTGGAGCAGTACTTC
. | TRBJ2-1 | . | TRBV5-1 | CASSLEGGPGHEQFF | TGCGCCAGCAGCTTGGAGGGGGGCCCCGGTCATGAGCAGTTCTTC
TRBD2 | TRBJ2-3 | . | TRBV20-1 | CSAPPSGSIFSTDTQYF | TGCAGTGCCCCGCCTAGCGGGAGTATCTTTAGCACAGATACGCAGTATTTT
. | TRBJ2-1 | . | TRBV2 | CASMGGWNYNEQFF | TGTGCCAGTATGGGTGGCTGGAACTACAATGAGCAGTTCTTC
TRBD2 | TRBJ2-7 | few | TRBV10-3 | CAISGPVTSAQSYEQYF | TGTGCCATCAGTGGCCCGGTAACTAGCGCTCAATCCTACGAGCAGTACTTC
. | TRBJ2-6 | few | TRBV20-1 | CSASNSGANVLTF | TGCAGTGCCTCGAACTCTGGGGCCAACGTCCTGACTTTC
. | TRBJ1-5 | few | TRBV24-1 | CATERGVNQPQHF | TGTGCCACCGAGAGGGGGGTCAATCAGCCCCAGCATTTT
. | TRBJ2-1 | many | TRBV10-3 | CAISDPGARSYNEQFF | TGTGCCATCAGTGACCCCGGGGCTCGCTCCTACAATGAGCAGTTCTTC
. | TRBJ2-1 | many | TRBV3-1 | CASSQEVFSADNEQFF | TGTGCCAGCAGCCAAGAGGTCTTCTCCGCGGACAATGAGCAGTTCTTC
. | TRBJ1-5 | few | TRBV6-2/TRBV6-3 | CASSGGRDQPQHF | TGTGCCAGCAGTGGAGGTAGGGATCAGCCCCAGCATTTT
TRBD1 | TRBJ1-4 | . | TRBV7-2 | CASSFRTGGLTNEKLFF | TGTGCCAGCAGCTTTAGGACAGGGGGCCTCACTAATGAAAAACTGTTTTTT
. | TRBJ2-3 | many | TRBV12-3/TRBV12-4 | CASSPDTIGADTQYF | TGTGCCAGCAGCCCAGATACTATAGGGGCAGATACGCAGTATTTT
TRBD2 | TRBJ2-7 | . | TRBV25-1 | CASSEYLDLDGTSDSHEQYF | TGTGCCAGCAGTGAATATTTGGATTTAGACGGGACTAGCGACTCCCACGAGCAGTACTTC
TRBD2 | TRBJ2-1 | few | TRBV11-2 | CASSPGLAGGFGQFF | TGTGCCAGCAGCCCAGGACTAGCGGGGGGCTTTGGGCAGTTCTTC
. | TRBJ2-5 | . | TRBV7-2 | CASSFAGRGEETQYF | TGTGCCAGCAGTTTCGCCGGCAGGGGCGAAGAGACCCAGTACTTC
. | TRBJ2-5 | . | TRBV5-1 | CASSLVLTGETQYF | TGCGCCAGCAGCTTGGTACTTACTGGGGAGACCCAGTACTTC